One T cell receptor (beta chain) is described in this entry. Its antigen remains unidentified. Per germline, CDR1 MNHNY and CDR2 SVGAGI (reference sequence). The CDR3 totals 14 residues. V was trimmed by 7 bases and J by 6 bases, leaving 15 bases between them. This sample was included in a study of brain T cells in children with intractable seizures. General study points: Pre-surgery blood may have been undersampled, hiding some clones. HCMV serostatus was not known, and viral specificity came from CDR3 similarity only.

TCRdb keeps only in-frame clones here, not all; method: immunoSEQ multiplex PCR. The sample holds 300,000 to 400,000 clones, 93% seen once. Time point reported: blood from clinic visit 5 months post-surgery; TSC patient then seizure free. The sequenced cases were selected for having the highest brain T cell transcript signatures. Patients received at least one anti-epileptic drug before surgery. The clonotype comes from a boy under three years old with tuberous sclerosis and intractable seizures. The sequenced sample was peripheral blood, obtained around 5 months after surgery. The V gene is TRBV6-6, the J gene TRBJ2-2; no clear D gene. The CDR3 nucleotides read TGTGCCAGCACTGGATTAGCAGGACCCGGGGAGCTGTTTTTT. Its protein is CASTGLAGPGELFF.